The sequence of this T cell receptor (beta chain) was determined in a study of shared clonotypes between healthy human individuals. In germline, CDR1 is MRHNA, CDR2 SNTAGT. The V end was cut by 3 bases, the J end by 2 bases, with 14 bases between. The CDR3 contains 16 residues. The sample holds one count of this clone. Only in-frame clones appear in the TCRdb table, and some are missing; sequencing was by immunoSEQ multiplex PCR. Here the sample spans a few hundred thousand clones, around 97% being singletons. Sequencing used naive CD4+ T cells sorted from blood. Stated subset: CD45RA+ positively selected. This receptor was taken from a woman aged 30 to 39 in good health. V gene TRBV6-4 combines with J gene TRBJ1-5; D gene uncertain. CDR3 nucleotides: TGTGCCAGCAGTGAGCGTGGGTTGCGAGGCAATCAGCCCCAGCATTTT. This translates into CASSERGLRGNQPQHF.